This TCR beta chain stems from a study of shared clonotypes between healthy human individuals. Among the donors, all were Caucasian adults who lived in Nashville, Tennessee. This clone has only one observation. Profiling relied on immunoSEQ multiplex PCR, and the TCRdb table lists in-frame clones only, not all of them. The sample holds 2 million to 3 million clones, approximately 93% seen once. Germline-derived CDR1 and CDR2 are MNHEY and SMNVEV (reference sequence). The CDR3 contains 14 residues. The V and J ends lost 4 bases and 2 bases respectively, with 12 bases between them. The receptor was derived from a man aged 18 to 29 in good health. Some clones in this sample may be carry-over from other donors' samples. Sequencing used naive CD4+ T cells from PBMCs. Subset here: CD45RA+ positively selected. The chain couples TRBV27 to TRBJ2-7; D gene ambiguous. Written as DNA, the CDR3 is TGTGCCAGCAGTTCCACCCGACAAACCTACGAGCAGTACTTC. Translated, it gives CASSSTRQTYEQYF.